One and the same sample provided the 23 T cell receptor beta chains below, sequenced in a study of T cells after yellow fever vaccination. TCRdb re-analysed the 5' RACE reads in MiXCR, keeping a single row per CDR3 protein. This sample has about 85,000 distinct CDR3 sequences, with more than 10% found just once. The sample here was CD8+ T cells not binding an NS4B(214-222) dextramer, sorted from PBMCs, taken approximately 22 days after the first yellow fever vaccination. The receptors derive from a man younger than 35 who received the YFV17D yellow fever vaccine.

This clonotype was counted a few times. The J gene is TRBJ1-1, the V gene TRBV20-1; no clear D. V was shortened by 6 bases and J by 4 bases, with 15 bases between the two germline ends. The CDR3 consists of 13 residues. CDR1 is DFQATT, CDR2 SNEGSKA, per germline (reference sequence). CDR3 nucleotides: TGCAGTGCGCAGAACACGTATGGCACTGAAGCTTTCTTT. The encoded protein is CSAQNTYGTEAFF.

This clonotype was detected only a few times. The DNA for the CDR3 is TGTGCCAGCGGAGGAGGTTTTATCCCCTACGAGCAGTACGTC. Amino acid sequence: CASGGGFIPYEQYV. The chain employs TRBV6-2 or TRBV6-3 and TRBJ2-7, with D maybe TRBD2 (5 bases). The germline CDR1 and CDR2 sequences are MNHEY and SVGEGT. The length of the CDR3 is 14 residues. Between the trimmed V and J ends, which lost 8 bases and 2 bases, there was a span of 16 bases.

Points on this clonotype: At one end the junction does not follow the germline gene, possibly because of a read error. The genes are TRBV5-1 and TRBJ2-5; D gene ambiguous. The CDR3 runs 14 residues. Looked up from germline, CDR1 is SGHRS and CDR2 is YFSETQ. The CDR3 here is CAGSFRGGQETQYF. CDR3 sequence (DNA): TGCGCCGGCAGCTTTCGTGGTGGGCAAGAGACCCAGTACTTC. Full variable domain (remainder filled in from reference TRBV5-1 and TRBJ2-5): KAGVTQTPRYLIKTRGQQVTLSCSPISGHRSVSWYQQTPGQGLQFLFEYFSETQRNKGNFPGRFSGRQFSNSRSEMNVSTLELGDSALYLCAGSFRGGQETQYFGPGTRLLVL.

This clonotype was seen only a few times. The chain has TRBV5-6 and TRBJ2-2; TRBD1 agrees at 9 bases. In germline, CDR1 is SGHDT, CDR2 YYEEEE. The V and J ends lost 4 bases and 4 bases, in that order; junction bases with no gene match: 8. This CDR3 comprises 16 residues. The CDR3: CASSLQGALFTGELFF. The CDR3 DNA reads TGTGCCAGCAGCCTACAGGGGGCTCTTTTCACCGGGGAGCTGTTTTTT.

This clonotype was detected many times. The J gene is TRBJ1-6, the V gene TRBV7-6; a possible D gene is TRBD1 (5 bases). Trimming cost V 4 bases and J 7 bases, with 14 bases left between them. The CDR3 loop spans 15 amino acids. CDR1 is SGHVS and CDR2 is FNYEAQ in the germline V gene. The CDR3 loop is CASSSPLGGNSPLHF. In DNA form, the CDR3 reads TGTGCCAGCAGCTCCCCGTTGGGGGGGAATTCACCCCTCCACTTT. Variable domain in full (rest from reference TRBV7-6 and TRBJ1-6): GAGVSQSPRYKVTKRGQDVALRCDPISGHVSLYWYRQALGQGPEFLTYFNYEAQQDKSGLPNDRFSAERPEGSISTLTIQRTEQRDSAMYRCASSSPLGGNSPLHFGNGTRLTVT.

The sample holds a few counts of this clonotype. This sequence joins TRBV9 and TRBJ2-7; 7 bases line up with TRBD2. With V trimmed by 0 bases and J by 7 bases, 10 bases remained unmatched. There are 15 residues in the CDR3. The germline V gene encodes CDR1 SGDLS and CDR2 YYNGEE. CDR3 sequence reads: CASSVEAGPPQEQYF. The CDR3 nucleotides read TGTGCCAGCAGCGTAGAAGCGGGACCTCCCCAGGAGCAGTACTTC. The variable domain in full, completed from reference TRBV9 and TRBJ2-7, reads DSGVTQTPKHLITATGQRVTLRCSPRSGDLSVYWYQQSLDQGLQFLIQYYNGEERAKGNILERFSAQQFPDLHSELNLSSLELGDSALYFCASSVEAGPPQEQYFGPGTRLTVT.

The chain has TRBV5-5 and TRBJ2-7; D is unclear. Trimming shortened V by 3 bases and J by 0 bases, and 10 bases separated the two germline ends. The CDR3 length is 14 residues. CDR1 and CDR2 from the germline V gene are SGHKS and YYEKEE (reference sequence). CDR3: CASSSTGDSYEQYF. The CDR3 nucleotides read TGTGCCAGCAGCTCGACTGGGGACTCCTACGAGCAGTACTTC.

The rearrangement joins TRBV6-5 to TRBJ2-1, with no clear D. The CDR3 covers 14 residues. Between the trimmed V and J ends, which lost 4 bases and 6 bases, there was a span of 13 bases. Germline values: CDR1 MNHEY, CDR2 SVGAGI. CDR3 loop: CASSLTFPGNEQFF. DNA of the CDR3: TGTGCCAGCAGTTTGACTTTCCCTGGCAATGAGCAGTTCTTC.

In its sample, this clonotype was seen a few times. Compared with germline, one end of the junction differs, possibly owing to a read error. J is TRBJ2-3 and V is TRBV12-3 or TRBV12-4; TRBD2 aligns across 10 bases. The CDR3 runs to 16 residues. CDR3 in amino acids: CVSSFLAGAPTDTQYF. CDR3 coding DNA: TGTGTCAGCAGTTTTCTAGCGGGGGCCCCCACAGATACGCAGTATTTT.

The J gene is TRBJ2-5, the V gene TRBV9; 9 bases line up with TRBD2. The length of the CDR3 is 12 residues. Unmatched junction bases numbered 3, after V lost 7 bases and J lost 5 bases. CDR1 is SGDLS and CDR2 is YYNGEE in the germline V gene. The CDR3 sequence is CASAGGLETQYF. The CDR3 coding sequence is TGTGCCAGCGCGGGGGGGTTGGAGACCCAGTACTTC.

This rearrangement joins TRBV9 to TRBJ2-7; TRBD2 agrees at 8 bases. CDR3 length: 12 amino acids. After removal of 3 bases from V and 5 bases from J, the junction contained 1 base not matched to a gene. Germline V CDR1 and CDR2: SGDLS, YYNGEE. The CDR3 is CASSAGGDEQYF. The CDR3 DNA reads TGTGCCAGCAGCGCCGGGGGGGACGAGCAGTACTTC.

This clonotype was recorded a few times. V and J are TRBV7-8 and TRBJ1-2; D may be TRBD1 (6 bases). V lost 3 bases to trimming and J lost 4 bases, with 18 bases between them. There are 16 residues in the CDR3. Germline loops: CDR1 SGHVS, CDR2 FQNEAQ. CDR3 coding DNA: TGTGCCAGCAGCTTCCTAGCCTCAGGGGTTGGCTATGGCTACACCTTC. It is translated as CASSFLASGVGYGYTF.

This clonotype has just a few counts. The V call is TRBV2, the J call TRBJ2-5; D is possibly TRBD1 (6 bases). The CDR3 sequence is 15 residues long. V lost 8 bases, J lost 1 base, and 17 bases lay in between. CDR1 SNHLY and CDR2 FYNNEI come from the germline V gene. CDR3 DNA sequence: TGTGCCAGCCTTCGACCCAAACAGGGCCAAGAGACCCAGTACTTC. It yields the protein CASLRPKQGQETQYF.

This clonotype was seen repeatedly, ten times or more. The rearrangement links TRBV3-1 to TRBJ2-7; 13 bases are a match to TRBD2. The V segment lost 1 base and the J segment 0 bases; nucleotides outside the gene matches: 3. Germline CDR1 LGHDT, CDR2 YNNKEL (reference sequence). The CDR3 is made up of 17 amino acids. CDR3 DNA: TGTGCCAGCAGCCAAGTCACTAGCGGGGGGGTCTCCTACGAGCAGTACTTC. It yields the protein CASSQVTSGGVSYEQYF.

The rearrangement links TRBV4-1 to TRBJ1-6, with 7 bases lining up with TRBD1. CDR1 and CDR2 from the germline V gene are MGHRA and YSYEKL. After removal of 1 base from V and 10 bases from J, the junction contained 10 bases not matched to a gene. The CDR3 is 16 amino acids. The CDR3 here is CASSQGGRTGSSPLHF. The CDR3 region has the DNA TGCGCCAGCAGCCAAGGGGGGCGGACAGGTAGCTCACCCCTCCACTTT.

V usage is TRBV7-2 and J usage is TRBJ2-4; a weak D match, TRBD1 (6 bases). The CDR3 consists of 15 residues. V was pared by 7 bases and J by 8 bases, with 21 bases between. Germline V gene lookup returns CDR1 SGHTA and CDR2 FQGNSA. The CDR3 bases are TGTGCCAGCATCAGGGGCCACTCGCCTTGGGACATTCAGTACTTC. Protein: CASIRGHSPWDIQYF.

Only a few counts were recorded for this clonotype. In DNA, the CDR3 is TGTGCCAGCACCACAACAGGGGGCCTCATCCACGAGCAGTACGTC. Translating gives CASTTTGGLIHEQYV. J is TRBJ2-7 and V is TRBV28; 9 nucleotides line up with TRBD1. CDR3 length: 15 residues. The trim removed 7 bases at V and 5 bases at J, leaving 12 bases unmatched. The germline gives CDR1 MDHEN, CDR2 SYDVKM.

The rearrangement uses TRBV5-1 and TRBJ1-2; weak D call: TRBD1 (5 bases). The germline V gene encodes CDR1 SGHRS and CDR2 YFSETQ. V gave up 4 bases and J gave up 3 bases, with 10 bases separating them. The CDR3 length is 13 residues. CDR3 amino acids: CASSGTADYGYTF. Here the CDR3 DNA reads TGCGCCAGCAGCGGGACGGCAGACTATGGCTACACCTTC.

The chain is built from TRBV7-3 and TRBJ2-1; TRBD2 matches 8 bases. Germline V gene data show CDR1 as SGHTA and CDR2 as FQGTGA. The CDR3 runs to 16 residues. V was pared by 5 bases and J by 4 bases, with 10 bases of the junction left unmatched. The CDR3 reads CASSPGLGGGYNEQFF. CDR3 coding DNA: TGTGCCAGCAGCCCCGGCTTGGGCGGGGGGTACAATGAGCAGTTCTTC. Drawing the rest from reference TRBV7-3 and TRBJ2-1, the complete variable domain is GAGVSQTPSNKVTEKGKYVELRCDPISGHTALYWYRQSLGQGPEFLIYFQGTGAADDSGLPNDRFFAVRPEGSVSTLKIQRTERGDSAVYLCASSPGLGGGYNEQFFGPGTRLTVL.

This clonotype was counted a few times. The chain is built from TRBV9 and TRBJ1-1; no clear D gene. Germline CDR1 and CDR2: SGDLS and YYNGEE. The V gene lost 0 bases and the J gene lost 6 bases, with 6 bases spanning the gap. CDR3 size: 12 residues. The DNA for the CDR3 is TGTGCCAGCAGCGTAGGGGGTGCTGAAGCTTTCTTT. It specifies CASSVGGAEAFF.

V and J are TRBV2 and TRBJ2-1; D might be TRBD1 (5 bases). Trimming shortened V by 2 bases and J by 0 bases, and 11 bases separated the two germline ends. CDR3 length: 16 amino acids. Germline V lookup: CDR1 SNHLY, CDR2 FYNNEI. CDR3 in DNA: TGTGCCAGCAGTGAATTCGGACACGGCTCCTACAATGAGCAGTTCTTC. It yields the protein CASSEFGHGSYNEQFF.

The chain uses TRBV3-1 and TRBJ2-2, with D possibly TRBD2 on 6 matching bases. The V gene's germline CDR1 is LGHDT and CDR2 YNNKEL (reference sequence). This CDR3 is 16 amino acids long. V was trimmed by 4 bases and J by 1 base, leaving 13 bases between them. In nucleotides, the CDR3 is TGTGCCAGCAGCCCCATACGGCGGGGGAACACCGGGGAGCTGTTTTTT. Translating it yields CASSPIRRGNTGELFF.

This clonotype has just a few counts. This chain joins TRBV5-1 and TRBJ2-1; no definite D call. Germline assignment: CDR1 SGHRS and CDR2 YFSETQ. The ends were cut back, 0 bases at V and 8 bases at J, with 12 bases in the middle. There are 14 residues in the CDR3. The CDR3 DNA reads as TGCGCCAGCAGCTTGGGATGGGTCGACGATGAGCAGTTCTTC. Protein sequence: CASSLGWVDDEQFF.